One and the same sample provided the 5 T cell receptor beta chains below, sequenced in a study of blood T cell repertoires in COVID-19. TCRdb's copy holds only in-frame clones and misses some; the assay was immunoSEQ multiplex PCR. Among about 480,000 clones, over 75% were seen once, and the ten largest hold 1.8%. The sequenced sample consisted of PBMCs or T cells enriched from blood (not recorded which). These receptors all come from a woman in her 40s who had recovered from COVID-19.

This clone has only a few counts. The chain employs TRBV2 and TRBJ2-7, with 11 bases matching TRBD1. CDR3 length: 13 amino acids. Unmatched junction bases numbered 4, after V lost 4 bases and J lost 8 bases. CDR1 is SNHLY, CDR2 FYNNEI, per germline. CDR3 amino acids: CASSGGQGGKQYF. In DNA form, the CDR3 reads TGTGCCAGCAGTGGGGGACAGGGGGGAAAGCAGTACTTC.

V usage is TRBV5-4 and J usage is TRBJ1-1; TRBD1 agrees at 7 bases. CDR1 is SGHNT and CDR2 is YYREEE in the germline V gene (reference sequence). After removal of 2 bases from V and 3 bases from J, the junction contained 7 bases not matched to a gene. CDR3 length: 15 residues. Here the CDR3 reads CASSLRQGSHTEAFF. The CDR3 DNA reads TGTGCCAGCAGCTTACGACAGGGTTCCCACACTGAAGCTTTCTTT.

The V and J genes are TRBV19 and TRBJ1-2, with a possible D match to TRBD1 (5 bases). Germline CDR1 LNHDA, CDR2 SQIVND (reference sequence). V lost 7 bases and J lost 8, with 20 bases in between. CDR3 size: 14 residues. The CDR3 DNA is TGTGCCAGTACCCAAACGGGGGGACCGGCAGGCTACACCTTC. Amino acids: CASTQTGGPAGYTF. The entire variable domain, with the rest obtained from reference TRBV19 and TRBJ1-2, is as follows: DGGITQSPKYLFRKEGQNVTLSCEQNLNHDAMYWYRQDPGQGLRLIYYSQIVNDFQKGDIAEGYSVSREKKESFPLTVTSAQKNPTAFYLCASTQTGGPAGYTFGSGTRLTVV.

This clone was observed a handful of times. This chain links TRBV4-3 with TRBJ2-2; D is uncertain. CDR3 length equals 17 residues. The germline V gene has CDR1 LGHNA and CDR2 YSLEER. V dropped 0 bases and J dropped 0 bases, with 11 bases sitting between them. CDR3 coding DNA: TGCGCCAGCAGCCAAGAGGTAGCCGACGCGAACACCGGGGAGCTGTTTTTT. This sequence encodes CASSQEVADANTGELFF.

This chain uses TRBV19 with TRBJ2-1, with D perhaps TRBD2 (5 bases). Germline V CDR1 and CDR2: LNHDA, SQIVND (reference sequence). The CDR3 spans 14 residues. Trimming cost V 3 bases and J 5 bases, with 11 bases left between them. The CDR3 DNA is TGTGCCAGTAGTATTGGAGCGGCTAACAATGAGCAGTTCTTC. Protein product: CASSIGAANNEQFF.